Below, 21 T cell receptor beta chains from the same sample are listed, as sequenced in a study of OX40 agonist ivuxolimab in advanced cancers. The library was built by means of the immunoSEQ multiplex PCR assay. As stored in TCRdb, this immuneACCESS dataset retains in-frame rearrangements with V and J assigned. A fraction of the clones does not appear; measured against another copy, unresolved V genes explain less than half of the discrepancy, and the remainder lacks a known reason. Here the sample has 50,000 to 80,000 clones; roughly 81% occur a single time. The ten top clones hold around 9.8% of the sample. The sequenced sample was CD4+ or CD8+ T cells sorted from blood, obtained in a trial of the OX40 agonist ivuxolimab. These receptors all stem from an adult with an advanced solid tumor such as melanoma, head and neck, liver or kidney cancer.

This chain uses TRBV28 with TRBJ1-1, with D possibly matching TRBD1 (5 bases). Germline V gene data show CDR1 as MDHEN and CDR2 as SYDVKM. Trimming removed 5 bases from V and 1 base from J, with 17 bases in between. CDR3 size: 16 residues. The CDR3 protein is CASSLGGFVANTEAFF. The CDR3 region has the DNA TGTGCCAGCAGTCTCGGGGGTTTTGTCGCGAACACTGAAGCTTTCTTT.

This sequence joins TRBV7-2 and TRBJ1-6; D is unresolved. V dropped 3 bases and J dropped 8 bases, with 11 bases sitting between them. CDR3 length: 14 residues. Germline V gene data show CDR1 as SGHTA and CDR2 as FQGNSA. The CDR3 DNA follows: TGTGCCAGCAGCTTCGGACGGTCGGATTCACCCCTCCACTTT. This translates into CASSFGRSDSPLHF.

This chain connects TRBV4-1 to TRBJ2-1; tentative D call: TRBD2 (5 bases). The V gene's germline CDR1 is MGHRA and CDR2 YSYEKL. The CDR3 is 17 amino acids. Trimming stripped 1 base from V and 0 bases from J, with 13 bases between. The CDR3 sequence: CASSQGARDSSYNEQFF. CDR3 sequence (DNA): TGCGCCAGCAGCCAAGGAGCGAGGGATAGCTCCTACAATGAGCAGTTCTTC.

V and J are TRBV2 and TRBJ2-1, with TRBD2 matching over 9 bases. The CDR3 covers 15 residues. After removal of 6 bases from V and 7 bases from J, the junction contained 10 bases not matched to a gene. CDR1 SNHLY and CDR2 FYNNEI come from the germline V gene. CDR3 nucleotides: TGTGCCAGCAGGAAGGGACTAGCAGCTATGAATGAGCAGTTCTTC. This gives the protein CASRKGLAAMNEQFF.

This clone has more than one count but fewer than ten. The rearrangement joins TRBV29-1 to TRBJ2-1; 7 nucleotides align to TRBD2. Germline CDR1 SQVTM, CDR2 ANQGSEA. Germline trimming cut 5 bases from V and 5 bases from J; bases unmatched to any gene: 15. The CDR3 covers 16 residues. CDR3 bases: TGCAGCGTTCTCCGTCTCCTAGCGGCTCTGAACAATGAGCAGTTCTTC. Translated: CSVLRLLAALNNEQFF.

The chain is built from TRBV5-1 and TRBJ2-5; no reliable D call. The germline gives CDR1 SGHRS, CDR2 YFSETQ. Trimming cost V 4 bases and J 6 bases, with 10 bases left between them. The CDR3 is 12 amino acids. The CDR3 DNA is TGCGCCAGCAGCGTGGACCGACAGACCCAGTACTTC. This gives the protein CASSVDRQTQYF.

A note on this clone: Sequence at one end of the junction differs from germline and may be a read error. The V gene is TRBV7-7, the J gene TRBJ2-3; D may be TRBD1 or TRBD2 (5 bases each). CDR1 SSHAT and CDR2 FNYEAQ come from the germline V gene (reference sequence). The CDR3 has 11 amino acids. This CDR3 is CASSERGGQYF. The CDR3 DNA reads TGTGCTAGCAGCGAGAGGGGTGGGCAGTATTTT.

The chain joins TRBV5-4 to TRBJ2-5, with 10 bases matching TRBD1. Near its end, the DNA agrees better with TRBJ2-7, so the J call may be wrong. Germline CDR1 reads SGHNT; CDR2 reads YYREEE (reference sequence). The CDR3 is 15 amino acids. CDR3 nucleotides: TGTGCCAGCAGCGTGGGGACAGGGGTCTCCTACGAGCAGTACTTC. It yields the protein CASSVGTGVSYEQYF.

This chain links TRBV5-1 with TRBJ2-6; TRBD2 might be the D (6 bases). Trimming cost V 0 bases and J 0 bases, with 13 bases left between them. Germline V gene lookup returns CDR1 SGHRS and CDR2 YFSETQ. CDR3 size: 18 residues. CDR3 sequence (DNA): TGCGCCAGCAGCTTGGGGGACTTGGACCTCTCTGGGGCCAACGTCCTGACTTTC. It encodes CASSLGDLDLSGANVLTF.

This clone was detected a few times. This chain connects TRBV10-3 to TRBJ1-1; no clear D. Germline values: CDR1 ENHRY, CDR2 SYGVKD. CDR3 length: 11 residues. Trimming removed 3 bases at V and 8 bases at J, with 7 bases between. CDR3 protein: CAISDGQEAFF. The CDR3 DNA reads TGTGCCATCAGTGATGGCCAGGAAGCTTTCTTT.

The rearrangement joins TRBV7-3 to TRBJ2-1; D ambiguous. The CDR3 covers 15 residues. Trimming took off 6 bases at V and 0 bases at J, with 12 bases between the two ends. Germline CDR1 is SGHTA and CDR2 is FQGTGA. The CDR3 DNA is TGTGCCAGCAGTTACGGACGTAGCTCCTACAATGAGCAGTTCTTC. Residues: CASSYGRSSYNEQFF.

The chain combines TRBV7-2 with TRBJ1-1; 8 nucleotides align to TRBD1. Germline-derived CDR1 and CDR2 are SGHTA and FQGNSA. V dropped 7 bases and J dropped 0; count of bases not matched to a gene: 4. The CDR3 has 14 residues. In nucleotides, the CDR3 is TGTGCCAGCACACCGACAGGGGTGAACACTGAAGCTTTCTTT. Amino acids: CASTPTGVNTEAFF.

This clone was detected a few times. The chain joins TRBV2 to TRBJ2-7, with TRBD2 matching 7 bases. V gave up 8 bases and J gave up 2 bases; unmatched junction bases: 15. The CDR3 is 16 amino acids. Germline CDR1 and CDR2: SNHLY and FYNNEI. CDR3 coding DNA: TGTGCCAGCCCGACCGTAGCGGGCCCGGACCCCTACGAGCAGTACTTC. This codes for CASPTVAGPDPYEQYF.

The genes are TRBV29-1 and TRBJ2-5; D perhaps matches TRBD1 (6 bases). TRBJ2-7 matches the DNA end more closely, so the J call is doubtful. This CDR3 is 12 amino acids long. The germline gives CDR1 SQVTM, CDR2 ANQGSEA. CDR3 DNA sequence: TGCAGCGTTCGTGGACAGTCCTACGAGCAGTACTTC. Amino acids: CSVRGQSYEQYF.

The chain uses TRBV7-2 and TRBJ1-1, with D perhaps matching TRBD1 (6 bases). This CDR3 has 16 residues. The germline gives CDR1 SGHTA, CDR2 FQGNSA. Between the trimmed V and J ends, which lost 5 bases and 5 bases, there was a span of 21 bases. This CDR3 reads CASSPRIITGTTEAFF. Written as DNA, the CDR3 is TGTGCCAGCAGCCCTAGGATTATAACCGGGACAACTGAAGCTTTCTTT. The complete variable domain, with remaining parts taken from reference TRBV7-2 and TRBJ1-1, reads GAGVSQSPSNKVTEKGKDVELRCDPISGHTALYWYRQSLGQGLEFLIYFQGNSAPDKSGLPSDRFSAERTGGSVSTLTIQRTQQEDSAVYLCASSPRIITGTTEAFFGQGTRLTVV.

This chain connects TRBV7-2 to TRBJ2-7; either TRBD1 or TRBD2 may fit D (5 bases each). Trimming removed 0 bases at V and 0 bases at J, with 12 bases between. This CDR3 spans 16 amino acids. Germline V gives CDR1 SGHTA, CDR2 FQGNSA. The CDR3: CASSLAQGPSSYEQYF. CDR3 nucleotides: TGTGCCAGCAGCTTAGCCCAGGGACCCAGCTCCTACGAGCAGTACTTC.

This sequence joins TRBV4-3 and TRBJ1-1; D gene uncertain. The germline CDR1 and CDR2 sequences are LGHNA and YSLEER. The CDR3 covers 13 residues. The V end lost 0 bases, the J end lost 2 bases, and 4 bases lay between the germline ends. In DNA, the CDR3 is TGCGCCAGCAGCCAAGACCGAAACACTGAAGCTTTCTTT. Protein: CASSQDRNTEAFF.

This chain connects TRBV18 to TRBJ1-1; maybe TRBD1 (5 bases). Germline V gene lookup returns CDR1 KGHSH and CDR2 LQKENI. The CDR3 totals 14 residues. Between the trimmed V and J ends, which lost 2 bases and 5 bases, there was a span of 12 bases. This chain's CDR3 is CASSPGVGVTEAFF. CDR3 DNA sequence: TGTGCCAGCTCACCAGGGGTGGGGGTGACTGAAGCTTTCTTT. Full variable domain (missing parts from reference TRBV18 and TRBJ1-1): NAGVMQNPRHLVRRRGQEARLRCSPMKGHSHVYWYRQLPEEGLKFMVYLQKENIIDESGMPKERFSAEFPKEGPSILRIQQVVRGDSAAYFCASSPGVGVTEAFFGQGTRLTVV.

This chain connects TRBV2 to TRBJ1-5; D not resolved. Germline values: CDR1 SNHLY, CDR2 FYNNEI. V lost 5 bases and J 0 bases, leaving 5 bases between the germline ends. The CDR3 length is 13 residues. The CDR3 loop is CASSPNSNQPQHF. In DNA, the CDR3 is TGTGCCAGCAGTCCCAATAGCAATCAGCCCCAGCATTTT.

Comments on this clone: The same CDR3 also results from other DNA sequences found in this sample. The V call is TRBV19, the J call TRBJ2-7; TRBD1 matches at 7 bases. Germline V lookup: CDR1 LNHDA, CDR2 SQIVND (reference sequence). This CDR3 region has 13 residues. V was pared by 2 bases and J by 3 bases, with 1 base of the junction left unmatched. The CDR3 DNA reads as TGTGCCAGTAGTATAACAGGGGTCTACGAGCAGTACTTC. Encoded protein: CASSITGVYEQYF.

The chain joins TRBV14 to TRBJ1-2; TRBD1 matches 9 bases. The CDR3 contains 14 residues. With 4 bases clipped from V and 3 bases from J, the junction kept 3 bases outside the gene matches. Germline V gene data show CDR1 as SGHDN and CDR2 as FVKESK. The CDR3 region is CASSPRDRDYGYTF. CDR3 DNA: TGTGCCAGCAGCCCCCGGGACAGGGACTATGGCTACACCTTC.